These T cell receptor beta chains were read from a single sample in a study of T cell responses to AZD1222 COVID-19 vaccine. The method was immunoSEQ multiplex PCR; TCRdb's version includes in-frame clones alone and lacks a portion of them. The table shows some 150,000 clones, with 88% occurring only once. The sample was peripheral blood, taken 28 days after the second AZD1222 dose. The receptors derive from an adult who received the AZD1222 COVID-19 vaccine. The CDR3 runs from the conserved cysteine through the conserved F or W. Clone size is not always given. Where it is, it says once, few, many or a class for expanded clones.

-	TRBJ2-3	TRBV14	CASSQGDMTSDTQYF
-	TRBJ1-5	TRBV19	CASSILQGLNQPQHF
-	TRBJ2-3	TRBV12-5	CASGPRETDTQYF
-	TRBJ1-1	TRBV20-1	CSAERTGVAFF
-	TRBJ2-1	TRBV7-3	CASSSSPGIVTNEQFF
-	TRBJ1-1	TRBV30	CAWSVLTNTEAFF
-	TRBJ2-4	TRBV18	CASSPTSSEDIQYF
-	TRBJ1-1	TRBV10-3	CAIGGAHEAFF
-	TRBJ2-7	TRBV5-1	CASSLDIAGLTYEQYF
-	TRBJ2-7	TRBV19	CASSIDLSYEQYF
-	TRBJ1-1	TRBV7-2	CASSLDRGTEAFF
-	TRBJ2-1	TRBV7-3	CASSLGTSGINEQFF
-	TRBJ1-5	TRBV28	CASSLSHARSNQPQHF
once	TRBJ2-7	TRBV10-3	CAIKGYSYEQYF
once	TRBJ1-2	TRBV7-2	CASSPTGGATNGYTF
once	TRBJ1-2	TRBV28	CASRPRTAYGYTF